A single sample gave rise to the 23 T cell receptor beta chains below, sequenced in a study of CD8 T cells in Susac syndrome. With random hexamers, 0.5 to 1 ug RNA was reverse transcribed. MiXCR, run by TCRdb on the immunoSEQ multiplex PCR reads, gives a single entry per CDR3 protein. Among roughly 110,000 distinct CDR3 sequences listed, about nine tenths were seen once. Sequenced sample: CD4+ T cells from PBMCs. All receptors derive from a human donor in good health.

This chain uses TRBV7-8 with TRBJ1-3; 11 nucleotides line up with TRBD1. This CDR3 comprises 16 residues. Germline V gene sequence: CDR1 SGHVS, CDR2 FQNEAQ. The junction had 2 bases not matched to a gene; V was cut back by 2 bases and J by 2 bases. CDR3 sequence (DNA): TGTGCCAGCAGCTTAAGGGGACAGGGGGCTGGAAACACCATATATTTT. Its protein product is CASSLRGQGAGNTIYF.

V gene TRBV20-1 combines with J gene TRBJ2-1; 7 nucleotides line up with TRBD2. The CDR3 extends over 12 amino acids. The ends lost 5 bases at V and 8 bases at J; junction bases unmatched: 6. CDR1 is DFQATT and CDR2 is SNEGSKA in the germline V gene (reference sequence). The CDR3 bases are TGCAGTGCTGAACGGGGGGTCGATGAGCAGTTCTTC. It yields the protein CSAERGVDEQFF.

The rearrangement uses TRBV9 and TRBJ1-5; 11 nucleotides agree with TRBD1. This CDR3 region has 15 residues. From germline, CDR1 is SGDLS and CDR2 YYNGEE. J was trimmed by 11 bases and V by 3 bases; bases with no gene match: 10. CDR3 sequence (DNA): TGTGCCAGCAGCGAACGCCCGGACAGGGGGCCGGCCCAGCATTTT. It is translated as CASSERPDRGPAQHF. The entire variable domain, with the rest obtained from reference TRBV9 and TRBJ1-5, is as follows: DSGVTQTPKHLITATGQRVTLRCSPRSGDLSVYWYQQSLDQGLQFLIQYYNGEERAKGNILERFSAQQFPDLHSELNLSSLELGDSALYFCASSERPDRGPAQHFGDGTRLSIL.

The gene calls are TRBV2 and TRBJ2-7; either TRBD1 or TRBD2 may supply D (5 bases each). This CDR3 spans 13 amino acids. The V gene lost 7 bases and the J gene lost 7 bases, with 17 bases spanning the gap. Germline V gene sequence: CDR1 SNHLY, CDR2 FYNNEI. Written as DNA, the CDR3 is TGTGCCAGCACTGACACGGGGCCGGTAGAGCAGTACTTC. It specifies CASTDTGPVEQYF. The full variable domain, its missing parts supplied by reference TRBV2 and TRBJ2-7, is EPEVTQTPSHQVTQMGQEVILRCVPISNHLYFYWYRQILGQKVEFLVSFYNNEISEKSEIFDDQFSVERPDGSNFTLKIRSTKLEDSAMYFCASTDTGPVEQYFGPGTRLTVT.

The chain combines TRBV30 with TRBJ2-1; D is unresolved. The germline V and J ends were trimmed by 0 bases and 10 bases, with 7 bases remaining between them. CDR1 and CDR2 (germline): GTSNPN, SVGIG (reference sequence). The CDR3 consists of 11 residues. The CDR3 reads CAWSVDPEQFF. CDR3 nucleotides: TGTGCCTGGAGTGTAGACCCGGAGCAGTTCTTC.

The chain combines TRBV7-2 with TRBJ1-1, with D uncertain. The V end was cut by 1 base, the J end by 0 bases, with 9 bases between. The CDR3 contains 15 residues. Germline assignment: CDR1 SGHTA and CDR2 FQGNSA. This CDR3 is CASSLGTGMNTEAFF. The CDR3 nucleotides are TGTGCCAGCAGCTTAGGGACTGGTATGAACACTGAAGCTTTCTTT.

The V gene is TRBV20-1, the J gene TRBJ2-7, with D maybe TRBD1 (5 bases). The CDR3 loop spans 13 amino acids. Between the trimmed V and J ends, which lost 4 bases and 7 bases, there was a span of 17 bases. Germline V gene sequence: CDR1 DFQATT, CDR2 SNEGSKA (reference sequence). CDR3 region: CSATQVTVGEQYF. The CDR3 nucleotides are TGCAGTGCTACTCAGGTGACAGTCGGTGAGCAGTACTTC.

This chain links TRBV7-9 with TRBJ1-1; D not certain. The germline CDR1 and CDR2 sequences are SEHNR and FQNEAQ (reference sequence). CDR3 length: 15 amino acids. V gave up 1 base and J gave up 2 bases, with 11 bases separating them. CDR3 region: CASSLGSSLNTEAFF. Written as DNA, the CDR3 is TGTGCCAGCAGCTTAGGTAGCAGCCTAAACACTGAAGCTTTCTTT.

The chain combines TRBV27 with TRBJ1-4; the match to TRBD1 covers 9 bases. After removal of 0 bases from V and 8 bases from J, the junction contained 4 bases not matched to a gene. Germline CDR1 reads MNHEY; CDR2 reads SMNVEV (reference sequence). The CDR3 runs to 15 residues. The CDR3 coding sequence is TGTGCCAGCAGTTTATCGGGGACAGGGCAAGAAAAACTGTTTTTT. Its protein product is CASSLSGTGQEKLFF.

As DNA, the CDR3 is TGTGCCAGCAGTTTGACGTTAACCGGGGAGCTGTTTTTT. Amino acids: CASSLTLTGELFF. This chain uses TRBV6-6 with TRBJ2-2, with D hard to call. This CDR3 is built from 13 residues. Looked up from germline, CDR1 is MNHNY and CDR2 is SVGAGI (reference sequence). Trimming left V 4 bases short and J 5 bases short, with 8 bases between.

CDR3 residues: CASSQGQARNTIYF. CDR3 nucleotide sequence: TGTGCCAGCAGCCAAGGTCAAGCCAGGAACACCATATATTTT. This sequence joins TRBV28 and TRBJ1-3; D gene uncertain. Looked up from germline, CDR1 is MDHEN and CDR2 is SYDVKM. The length of the CDR3 is 14 residues. V was pared by 6 bases and J by 7 bases, with 16 bases between.

V is TRBV6-2 or TRBV6-3 and J is TRBJ1-4; D unclear. The CDR3 spans 14 residues. Looked up from germline, CDR1 is MNHEY and CDR2 is SVGEGT. Trimming took off 6 bases at V and 7 bases at J, with 15 bases between the two ends. CDR3 coding DNA: TGTGCCAGCAGCCCCGCTGGGTGGGGTGAAAAACTGTTTTTT. It is translated as CASSPAGWGEKLFF.

The chain has TRBV27 and TRBJ2-1, with D possibly TRBD2 on 5 matching bases. Trimming took 6 bases from V and 3 from J, leaving 15 bases between them. CDR1 and CDR2 (germline): MNHEY, SMNVEV (reference sequence). The CDR3 consists of 15 residues. The CDR3 is CASRLRSGNYNEQFF. The DNA for the CDR3 is TGTGCCAGCAGACTCCGGTCGGGGAACTACAATGAGCAGTTCTTC.

This chain joins TRBV9 and TRBJ2-1; possibly TRBD2 for D (6 bases). The CDR3 is made up of 15 amino acids. V was shortened by 4 bases and J by 4 bases, with 15 bases between the two germline ends. The germline V gene encodes CDR1 SGDLS and CDR2 YYNGEE. CDR3: CASSFLLGGYNEQFF. The CDR3 nucleotides are TGTGCCAGCAGCTTCCTTTTGGGGGGATACAATGAGCAGTTCTTC. Combining the CDR3 with reference TRBV9 and TRBJ2-1 gives the whole variable domain DSGVTQTPKHLITATGQRVTLRCSPRSGDLSVYWYQQSLDQGLQFLIQYYNGEERAKGNILERFSAQQFPDLHSELNLSSLELGDSALYFCASSFLLGGYNEQFFGPGTRLTVL.

This rearrangement joins TRBV7-2 to TRBJ1-1; 11 bases line up with TRBD1. With V trimmed by 2 bases and J by 6 bases, 8 bases remained unmatched. CDR1 and CDR2 (germline): SGHTA, FQGNSA. The CDR3 has 16 amino acids. CDR3 coding DNA: TGTGCCAGCAGCTTACAAGGACAGGGGGCACCATCTGAAGCTTTCTTT. Its translation is CASSLQGQGAPSEAFF.

The chain couples TRBV19 to TRBJ2-1, with 16 bases matching TRBD2. CDR1 is LNHDA and CDR2 is SQIVND in the germline V gene (reference sequence). The CDR3 totals 16 residues. V dropped 1 base and J dropped 9; count of bases not matched to a gene: 3. The CDR3 spells CASSIAGTSGRGEQFF. The CDR3 DNA follows: TGTGCCAGTAGTATAGCGGGGACTAGCGGGAGGGGTGAGCAGTTCTTC.

V is TRBV7-2 and J is TRBJ1-1; 9 positions agree with TRBD1. The CDR3 is made up of 19 amino acids. The V gene end was trimmed by 5 bases and the J gene end by 2 bases; junction bases not matched to a gene: 18. Germline values: CDR1 SGHTA, CDR2 FQGNSA. The CDR3 reads CASSPRVGGQGLSNTEAFF. In nucleotides, the CDR3 is TGTGCCAGCAGCCCAAGGGTGGGGGGACAGGGCCTTAGTAACACTGAAGCTTTCTTT.

CDR3 residues: CASSRGSGRHGEQYF. CDR3 DNA sequence: TGTGCCAGCAGCCGAGGAAGCGGGAGGCACGGCGAGCAGTACTTC. The chain couples TRBV7-9 to TRBJ2-7; TRBD2 agrees at 9 bases. The CDR3 runs 15 residues. Trimming cost V 5 bases and J 6 bases; bases outside gene matches: 11. Germline CDR1 is SEHNR and CDR2 is FQNEAQ (reference sequence).

The chain carries TRBV7-8 and TRBJ2-7, with no clear D. V lost 1 base to trimming and J lost 3 bases, with 4 bases between them. The CDR3 runs 12 residues. CDR1 SGHVS and CDR2 FQNEAQ come from the germline V gene. CDR3 protein: CASSLVNYEQYF. CDR3 nucleotide sequence: TGTGCCAGCAGCTTAGTGAACTACGAGCAGTACTTC.

This clonotype was observed once. The chain links TRBV29-1 to TRBJ1-5; D may be TRBD1 (5 bases). Germline CDR1 reads SQVTM; CDR2 reads ANQGSEA. CDR3 length equals 12 residues. Trimming left V 4 bases short and J 15 bases short, with 19 bases between. CDR3 coding DNA: TGCAGCGTTGGCTCCCCGGGGGAGGTCCTGCATTTT. It is translated as CSVGSPGEVLHF.

The chain has TRBV7-2 and TRBJ2-3; D is unresolved. There are 11 residues in the CDR3. The V gene's germline CDR1 is SGHTA and CDR2 FQGNSA. V was clipped by 7 bases and J by 2 bases, with 4 bases between them. The CDR3 bases are TGTGCCAGCACCGTCACAGATACGCAGTATTTT. This sequence encodes CASTVTDTQYF. The full variable domain, rest sourced from reference TRBV7-2 and TRBJ2-3, is GAGVSQSPSNKVTEKGKDVELRCDPISGHTALYWYRQSLGQGLEFLIYFQGNSAPDKSGLPSDRFSAERTGGSVSTLTIQRTQQEDSAVYLCASTVTDTQYFGPGTRLTVL.

The chain joins TRBV4-3 to TRBJ2-3; TRBD2 might be the D (5 bases). Germline V gene data show CDR1 as LGHNA and CDR2 as YSLEER. The CDR3 sequence is 18 residues long. With 1 base removed from V and 0 bases from J, the gap between germline ends came to 17 bases. The CDR3, as DNA: TGCGCCAGCAGCCAAGTGGCTAATCGGGGATCTAGCACAGATACGCAGTATTTT. This gives the protein CASSQVANRGSSTDTQYF.

V gene TRBV5-5 combines with J gene TRBJ1-5; D unresolved. In germline, CDR1 is SGHKS, CDR2 YYEKEE (reference sequence). The V end lost 3 bases, the J end lost 5 bases, and 9 bases lay between the germline ends. This CDR3 has 13 residues. CDR3 bases: TGTGCCAGCAGCTCAGAGGACTATCAGCCCCAGCATTTT. Protein: CASSSEDYQPQHF. The entire variable domain, with the rest obtained from reference TRBV5-5 and TRBJ1-5, is as follows: DAGVTQSPTHLIKTRGQQVTLRCSPISGHKSVSWYQQVLGQGPQFIFQYYEKEERGRGNFPDRFSARQFPNYSSELNVNALLLGDSALYLCASSSEDYQPQHFGDGTRLSIL.